This entry features one T cell receptor (beta chain) sequence. No antigen is known for it. This record comes from a study of a mutant IDH1 vaccine in newly diagnosed glioma. On the study more broadly: Patients had received radiotherapy, temozolomide, or both previously, most receiving both. Notes on the study in general: Apparently, pseudoprogression bore no relation to changes among the top peripheral T cell clonotypes. Roughly 92% of patients showed vaccine-induced immune responses across multiple MHC alleles.

Time point of the sample: baseline, week 1 (first vaccination visit). The treatment is: pre-vaccination baseline after standard-of-care therapy. Donors' newly diagnosed IDH1-mutant WHO grade 3 or 4 astrocytomas lacked nuclear ATRX. Data came from immunoSEQ multiplex PCR; TCRdb stores just in-frame clones and leaves some out. In the table there are some 51,000 clones, over 65% of which are singletons. V dropped 4 bases and J dropped 5 bases, with 21 bases sitting between them. Germline CDR1 and CDR2: SGHDT and YYEEEE. CDR3 size: 16 residues. This sequence joins TRBV5-6 and TRBJ1-1; D ambiguous. The receptor was derived from a woman aged 40-49 years with glioma. The starting material was PBMCs, obtained from a glioma patient treated with radiotherapy, temozolomide or both. In DNA form, the CDR3 reads TGTGCCAGCAGCGGAGGTTGGGTAGTTAGTAGGACTGAAGCTTTCTTT. Residues: CASSGGWVVSRTEAFF.